Presented here are 20 T cell receptor beta chains from one specimen sequenced in a study of cytomegalovirus exposure and HLA in healthy donors. The primer mix had 60 Vbeta and 13 Jbeta primers. The data were produced by immunoSEQ multiplex PCR, yet TCRdb's version contains in-frame clones alone and is incomplete. The sample shows 150,000 to 200,000 clones, over 60% of them seen only once. Specimen: PBMCs. These receptor sequences come from a woman aged 45-65 years in good health and CMV-seropositive.

This chain links TRBV5-1 with TRBJ2-7, with D perhaps matching TRBD2 (5 bases). Germline CDR1 reads SGHRS; CDR2 reads YFSETQ. This CDR3 contains 15 residues. Trimming removed 0 bases at V and 0 bases at J, with 10 bases between. CDR3 amino acids: CASSLASGVSYEQYF. The DNA for the CDR3 is TGCGCCAGCAGCTTGGCCTCCGGGGTCTCCTACGAGCAGTACTTC.

The V gene is TRBV18, the J gene TRBJ2-3; D is perhaps TRBD1 (5 bases). This CDR3 is 17 amino acids long. CDR1 and CDR2 from the germline V gene are KGHSH and LQKENI. V gave up 0 bases and J gave up 0 bases, with 13 bases separating them. This CDR3 reads CASSPPLGQISTDTQYF. In nucleotides, the CDR3 is TGTGCCAGCTCACCACCCCTCGGACAAATAAGCACAGATACGCAGTATTTT.

The chain employs TRBV2 and TRBJ1-2; TRBD1 might be the D (5 bases). The CDR3 has 17 amino acids. Per germline, CDR1 SNHLY and CDR2 FYNNEI. Trimming took 7 bases from V and 3 from J, leaving 24 bases between them. In DNA, the CDR3 is TGTGCCAGCACCTATCCAGAGGAGGGGCCGGACGACTATGGCTACACCTTC. Amino acids: CASTYPEEGPDDYGYTF.

The rearrangement links TRBV2 to TRBJ1-6; TRBD1 aligns across 9 bases. After removal of 5 bases from V and 5 bases from J, the junction contained 4 bases not matched to a gene. CDR3 length equals 15 residues. Germline-derived CDR1 and CDR2 are SNHLY and FYNNEI. This CDR3 is CASSYRQGDNSPLHF. The CDR3 bases are TGTGCCAGCAGTTACCGACAGGGGGATAATTCACCCCTCCACTTT.

The chain is built from TRBV2 and TRBJ1-2; D gene ambiguous. CDR3 length equals 15 residues. Germline loops: CDR1 SNHLY, CDR2 FYNNEI. V lost 2 bases to trimming and J lost 7 bases, with 17 bases between them. This CDR3 is CASSEIMARLGGYTF. For the CDR3, the DNA is TGTGCCAGCAGTGAAATCATGGCGAGGTTAGGTGGCTACACCTTC.

The chain couples TRBV15 to TRBJ2-7, with 12 nucleotides matching TRBD2. The CDR3 runs to 17 residues. Losses at the gene ends were 0 bases for V and 1 base for J; bases not matched to a gene: 4. Germline CDR1 LNHNV, CDR2 YYDKDF (reference sequence). CDR3 sequence (DNA): TGTGCCACCAGCAGAGATAGAGGACTAGCGGGGTCCTACGAGCAGTACTTC. It translates to CATSRDRGLAGSYEQYF.

Only a few counts were recorded for this clone. The chain combines TRBV28 with TRBJ1-2; D possibly corresponds to TRBD1 (5 bases). Germline-derived CDR1 and CDR2 are MDHEN and SYDVKM. This CDR3 spans 14 amino acids. V was clipped by 3 bases and J by 4 bases, with 12 bases between them. CDR3 amino acids: CASSFMSGLYGYTF. In nucleotides, the CDR3 is TGTGCCAGCAGTTTTATGTCAGGGCTCTATGGCTACACCTTC.

The chain carries TRBV29-1 and TRBJ2-1; TRBD2 aligns across 12 bases. The CDR3 is 13 amino acids. The V gene end was trimmed by 3 bases and the J gene end by 9 bases; junction bases not matched to a gene: 3. CDR1 is SQVTM, CDR2 ANQGSEA, per germline. CDR3 in amino acids: CSVEASGGGEQFF. DNA for the CDR3: TGCAGCGTTGAGGCTAGCGGGGGGGGTGAGCAGTTCTTC.

J is TRBJ2-7 and V is TRBV7-9, with D maybe TRBD1 (6 bases). Trimming removed 5 bases at V and 2 bases at J, with 13 bases between. Germline assignment: CDR1 SEHNR and CDR2 FQNEAQ (reference sequence). The CDR3 spans 14 residues. CDR3 loop: CASSRGPGAYEQYF. The CDR3 coding sequence is TGTGCCAGCAGCCGAGGGCCAGGGGCCTACGAGCAGTACTTC.

The rearrangement uses TRBV28 and TRBJ1-5, with TRBD1 identical over 11 bases. The CDR3 loop spans 15 amino acids. Trimming took 6 bases from V and 6 from J; bases not matched to a gene: 7. Germline CDR1 MDHEN, CDR2 SYDVKM. CDR3 region: CASRRTGGEGQPQHF. For the CDR3, the DNA is TGTGCCAGCAGACGGACAGGGGGCGAGGGTCAGCCCCAGCATTTT.

About this clone: Within the sample, other DNA sequences also encode this same CDR3. The chain is built from TRBV28 and TRBJ1-1; the D gene is possibly TRBD1 (5 bases). CDR3 length equals 16 residues. CDR1 and CDR2 (germline): MDHEN, SYDVKM. Trimming pared 2 bases from V and 1 base from J, leaving 14 bases between. The CDR3 protein is CASSLGYRTTNTEAFF. Here the CDR3 DNA reads TGTGCCAGCAGTTTAGGCTACAGGACGACGAACACTGAAGCTTTCTTT.

CDR3 coding DNA: TGTGCCAGCAGCTTAGACAGGGTCAACACTGAAGCTTTCTTT. Its protein product is CASSLDRVNTEAFF. This chain connects TRBV7-9 to TRBJ1-1; tentatively, D is TRBD1 (6 bases). This CDR3 spans 14 amino acids. V lost 1 base and J lost 2, with 8 bases in between. Germline loops: CDR1 SEHNR, CDR2 FQNEAQ (reference sequence).

The chain is built from TRBV19 and TRBJ2-4; 8 positions agree with TRBD1. The CDR3 totals 15 residues. Per germline, CDR1 LNHDA and CDR2 SQIVND (reference sequence). Losses at the gene ends were 5 bases for V and 7 bases for J; bases not matched to a gene: 10. CDR3 DNA: TGTGCCAGTAGTTCCCCGCAGACAGGGGTGAACATTCAGTACTTC. As protein: CASSSPQTGVNIQYF.

The chain combines TRBV7-3 with TRBJ1-1, with a possible D match to TRBD1 (5 bases). The CDR3 is made up of 13 amino acids. The ends were cut back, 5 bases at V and 2 bases at J, with 9 bases in the middle. CDR1 is SGHTA, CDR2 FQGTGA, per germline. The CDR3 is CASSLDRNTEAFF. DNA for the CDR3: TGTGCCAGCAGCCTTGACAGAAACACTGAAGCTTTCTTT.

This clone was observed a handful of times. The CDR3 region is CASGPRGAHYGYTF. Written as DNA, the CDR3 is TGTGCTAGTGGACCCAGGGGGGCTCACTATGGCTACACCTTC. J is TRBJ1-2 and V is TRBV12-5; 7 bases align to TRBD1. CDR1 and CDR2 (germline): LGHNT, FRNRAP. Trimming removed 6 bases from V and 3 bases from J; junction bases left unmatched: 7. The CDR3 length is 14 residues.

J is TRBJ2-5 and V is TRBV28, with TRBD1 identical over 9 bases. The CDR3 is made up of 14 amino acids. V was pared by 5 bases and J by 5 bases, with 6 bases of the junction left unmatched. Per germline, CDR1 MDHEN and CDR2 SYDVKM. The CDR3 region is CASSGTGGWETQYF. For the CDR3, the DNA is TGTGCCAGCAGTGGCACAGGGGGCTGGGAGACCCAGTACTTC.

V and J are TRBV6-6 and TRBJ2-5; 7 nucleotides match TRBD2. The CDR3 covers 14 residues. Trimming removed 2 bases from V and 3 bases from J; junction bases left unmatched: 3. CDR1 is MNHNY, CDR2 SVGAGI, per germline (reference sequence). CDR3 amino acids: CASSYTGGKETQYF. CDR3 DNA: TGTGCCAGCAGTTACACCGGGGGGAAAGAGACCCAGTACTTC.

This clone was picked up a small number of times. The chain carries TRBV28 and TRBJ1-6; 7 positions match TRBD1. Germline values: CDR1 MDHEN, CDR2 SYDVKM. This CDR3 is 15 amino acids long. With 3 bases clipped from V and 9 bases from J, the junction kept 8 bases outside the gene matches. The CDR3 coding sequence is TGTGCCAGCAGTTTTCGGAGGACAGGAGCTTCACCCCTCCACTTT. Residues: CASSFRRTGASPLHF.

The chain links TRBV10-1 to TRBJ2-3; D possibly corresponds to TRBD1 (7 bases). Germline-derived CDR1 and CDR2 are WNHNN and SYGVQD (reference sequence). The germline V and J ends were trimmed by 3 bases and 4 bases, with 11 bases remaining between them. The CDR3 length is 14 residues. The CDR3, as DNA: TGCGCCAGCAGTGATGGAGGGGGCGCAGATACGCAGTATTTT. Protein: CASSDGGGADTQYF.

The rearrangement links TRBV7-8 to TRBJ1-5; the D is unclear. The CDR3 consists of 15 residues. V lost 6 bases and J 6 bases, leaving 18 bases between the germline ends. The germline V gene has CDR1 SGHVS and CDR2 FQNEAQ. The DNA for the CDR3 is TGTGCCAGCAGTCCGACCGGGGTGTTGGGTCAGCCCCAGCATTTT. This gives the protein CASSPTGVLGQPQHF.